This paragraph reports one TCR beta chain. The V gene's germline CDR1 is SGHRS and CDR2 YFSETQ. The CDR3 loop spans 17 amino acids. With 4 bases removed from V and 3 bases from J, the gap between germline ends came to 23 bases. The record originates from a study of shared clonotypes between healthy human individuals. Here immunoSEQ multiplex PCR was the method, and the copy in TCRdb shows in-frame clones only, minus some. The sample includes 1.5 million to 1.9 million clones, under 99% seen only once; the top ten take approximately 0.45%. This receptor was taken from a young man in good health. The sequencing input was naive CD4+ T cells sorted from blood. Subset specified: CD45RA+ positively selected. This rearrangement joins TRBV5-1 to TRBJ2-7; perhaps TRBD1 as D (5 bases). This CDR3 reads CASSPSMDTGFGYEQYF. The CDR3, as DNA: TGCGCCAGCAGCCCGTCTATGGACACCGGGTTTGGCTACGAGCAGTACTTC.